One and the same sample provided the 8 T cell receptor beta chains below, sequenced in a study of blood T cells in healthy people across ages. Primed by a sample-barcoded 5' primer and a J-beta primer mix, a second PCR proceeded for 7 to 11 cycles. Each CDR3 protein gets one entry after TCRdb re-called the 5' RACE reads with MiXCR. The sample lists around 500,000 distinct CDR3 sequences, about 29% occurring once. Another study also made use of these data, one on T cells of mothers and their children.

Material for sequencing was blood. The receptors here all came from a boy under 10 years old in good health.

V and J are TRBV6-4 and TRBJ1-2, with 7 bases aligning to TRBD1. There are 17 residues in the CDR3. Germline V gene data show CDR1 as MRHNA and CDR2 as SNTAGT. J was trimmed by 2 bases and V by 2 bases; bases with no gene match: 11. DNA for the CDR3: TGTGCCAGCAGTGACCGAGAGGGCGGGACAGACAACTATGGCTACACCTTC. This translates into CASSDREGGTDNYGYTF.

The V and J genes are TRBV10-3 and TRBJ2-5, with D perhaps being TRBD1 or TRBD2 (7 bases each). Germline CDR1 ENHRY, CDR2 SYGVKD. Trimming left V 10 bases short and J 1 base short, with 16 bases between. The CDR3 is made up of 14 amino acids. The CDR3 DNA is TGTGCCACCAGGGGGATAGCGGGCCAAGAGACCCAGTACTTC. Protein: CATRGIAGQETQYF.

The V and J genes are TRBV7-8 and TRBJ2-4; no firm D call. CDR1 and CDR2 from the germline V gene are SGHVS and FQNEAQ. Trimming cost V 1 base and J 0 bases, with 16 bases left between them. The CDR3 is 18 residues long. The CDR3 sequence: CASSLGLRHGLAKNIQYF. The DNA for the CDR3 is TGTGCCAGCAGCTTAGGGCTTCGACACGGCTTAGCCAAAAACATTCAGTACTTC.

This clonotype was counted between two and nine times. The chain joins TRBV20-1 to TRBJ1-2, with a possible D match to TRBD1 (5 bases). V lost 5 bases to trimming and J lost 2 bases, with 9 bases between them. This CDR3 is 12 amino acids long. CDR1 and CDR2 (germline): DFQATT, SNEGSKA (reference sequence). CDR3 in amino acids: CSAQGSNYGYTF. DNA for the CDR3: TGCAGTGCTCAGGGTTCGAACTATGGCTACACCTTC.

The chain carries TRBV24-1 and TRBJ2-3, with D uncertain. The CDR3 totals 13 residues. The germline V gene encodes CDR1 KGHDR and CDR2 SFDVKD. With 3 bases removed from V and 2 bases from J, the gap between germline ends came to 5 bases. Written as DNA, the CDR3 is TGTGCCACCAGTGATCCGGACACAGATACGCAGTATTTT. Its protein product is CATSDPDTDTQYF.

J is TRBJ1-6 and V is TRBV15; 8 bases are a match to TRBD1. CDR1 LNHNV and CDR2 YYDKDF come from the germline V gene (reference sequence). The CDR3 length is 16 residues. V lost 3 bases to trimming and J lost 8 bases; unmatched junction nucleotides: 9. The CDR3 spells CATSRDWGQDDSPLHF. The CDR3, as DNA: TGTGCCACCAGCAGGGATTGGGGACAGGATGATTCACCCCTCCACTTT.

This clonotype showed up just a few times. The DNA for the CDR3 is TGCGCCAGCAGCCAAGAAGGGGTTACAGATACGCAGTATTTT. Amino acid sequence: CASSQEGVTDTQYF. The V and J genes are TRBV4-3 and TRBJ2-3; TRBD1 might be the D (5 bases). Per the germline V gene, CDR1 is LGHNA and CDR2 is YSLEER. The CDR3 sequence is 14 residues long. V was shortened by 0 bases and J by 3 bases, with 7 bases between the two germline ends.

The chain employs TRBV2 and TRBJ1-2; D not resolved. The CDR3 sequence is 19 residues long. The ends were cut back, 8 bases at V and 2 bases at J, with 30 bases in the middle. Germline CDR1 reads SNHLY; CDR2 reads FYNNEI. The DNA of the CDR3 is TGTGCCAGCGGCAGCTTGGATTCTTCGGACGCCTTGGAGAACTATGGCTACACCTTC. Translated, it gives CASGSLDSSDALENYGYTF.